These 5 T cell receptor beta chains came from one sample sequenced in a study of blood T cell repertoires in COVID-19. Generated by immunoSEQ multiplex PCR, the TCRdb table keeps only in-frame clones and is missing some. The sample has under 250,000 clones, around three quarters seen once; the top ten hold around 6%. The sequencing sample was made of peripheral blood. Receptors originate from a woman between 65 and 79 years old with acute or convalescent COVID-19.

The gene calls are TRBV6-5 and TRBJ2-1; D is unclear. This CDR3 has 14 residues. In germline, CDR1 is MNHEY, CDR2 SVGAGI. V gave up 1 base and J gave up 10 bases, with 14 bases separating them. CDR3 bases: TGTGCCAGCAGTTACTTGCAGACTTCAGACGAGCAGTTCTTC. Amino acids: CASSYLQTSDEQFF.

The genes are TRBV9 and TRBJ1-3; D unclear. The germline gives CDR1 SGDLS, CDR2 YYNGEE. Trimming cost V 0 bases and J 0 bases, with 16 bases left between them. The CDR3 consists of 18 residues. The CDR3 loop reads CASSVDGAAFSSGNTIYF. The CDR3 DNA is TGTGCCAGCAGCGTAGATGGTGCGGCGTTTTCCTCTGGAAACACCATATATTTT.

This chain uses TRBV28 with TRBJ2-2; no clear D gene. CDR1 is MDHEN and CDR2 is SYDVKM in the germline V gene. Trimming cost V 3 bases and J 7 bases, with 3 bases left between them. This CDR3 region has 11 residues. CDR3 region: CASSFYGELFF. The CDR3 DNA is TGTGCCAGCAGTTTCTACGGGGAGCTGTTTTTT.

The gene calls are TRBV18 and TRBJ2-5; 16 bases are shared with TRBD2. Germline trimming cut 3 bases from V and 5 bases from J; bases unmatched to any gene: 6. The CDR3 sequence is 17 residues long. Looked up from germline, CDR1 is KGHSH and CDR2 is LQKENI. CDR3: CASSPPGLAGGPETQYF. The DNA of the CDR3 is TGTGCCAGCTCACCTCCGGGACTAGCGGGAGGGCCGGAGACCCAGTACTTC.

The chain has TRBV18 and TRBJ2-1, with D possibly matching TRBD1 (7 bases). The CDR3 consists of 16 residues. V lost 3 bases to trimming and J lost 5 bases, with 17 bases between them. Germline V gene sequence: CDR1 KGHSH, CDR2 LQKENI. The chain's CDR3 is CASSPRLQGGDNEQFF. CDR3 nucleotide sequence: TGTGCCAGCTCACCGAGGCTCCAGGGGGGAGACAATGAGCAGTTCTTC.